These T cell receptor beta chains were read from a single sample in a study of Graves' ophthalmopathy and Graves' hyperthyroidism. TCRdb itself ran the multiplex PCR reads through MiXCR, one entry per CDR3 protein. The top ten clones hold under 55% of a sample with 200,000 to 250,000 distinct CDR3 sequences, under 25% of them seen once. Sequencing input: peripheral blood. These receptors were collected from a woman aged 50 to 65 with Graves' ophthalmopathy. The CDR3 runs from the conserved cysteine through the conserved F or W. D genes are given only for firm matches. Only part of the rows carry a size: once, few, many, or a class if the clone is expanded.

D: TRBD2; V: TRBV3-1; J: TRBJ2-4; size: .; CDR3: CASSQDLGSGGNIQYF; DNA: TGTGCCAGCAGCCAAGATCTTGGATCCGGGGGGAACATTCAGTACTTC
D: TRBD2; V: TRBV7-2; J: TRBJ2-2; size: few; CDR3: CASSRDYSTGELFF; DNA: TGTGCCAGCAGCCGGGACTATTCAACCGGGGAGCTGTTTTTT
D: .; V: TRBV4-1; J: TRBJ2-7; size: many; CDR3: CASSQDPGGALSEQYF; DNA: TGCGCCAGCAGCCAAGATCCAGGCGGAGCCCTCAGCGAGCAGTACTTC
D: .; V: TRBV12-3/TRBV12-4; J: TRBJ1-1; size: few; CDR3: CASNPNWGSTEAFF; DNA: TGTGCCAGCAACCCAAATTGGGGTAGCACTGAAGCTTTCTTT
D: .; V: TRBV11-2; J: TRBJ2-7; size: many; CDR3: CATLGGSSDEQYF; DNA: TGTGCCACGCTAGGGGGGAGTAGCGACGAGCAGTACTTC
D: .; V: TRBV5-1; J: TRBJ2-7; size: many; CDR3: CASSQARSDEQYF; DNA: TGCGCCAGCAGCCAAGCCAGGAGCGACGAGCAGTACTTC
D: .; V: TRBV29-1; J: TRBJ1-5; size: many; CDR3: CSVVEGWGQPQHF; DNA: TGCAGCGTTGTGGAGGGATGGGGACAGCCCCAGCATTTT
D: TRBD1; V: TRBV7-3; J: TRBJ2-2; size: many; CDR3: CASSQGAGTGELFF; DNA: TGTGCCAGCAGCCAGGGGGCAGGGACCGGGGAGCTGTTTTTT
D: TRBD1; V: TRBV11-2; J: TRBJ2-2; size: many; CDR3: CASSNRGPGGSGELFF; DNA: TGTGCCAGCAGTAATAGAGGGCCAGGGGGTTCCGGGGAGCTGTTTTTT
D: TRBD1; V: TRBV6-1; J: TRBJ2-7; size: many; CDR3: CASSPGTALGQYF; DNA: TGTGCCAGCAGTCCTGGGACAGCTTTAGGGCAGTACTTC
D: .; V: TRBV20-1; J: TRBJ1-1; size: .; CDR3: CSAHNLLRGAEACF; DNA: TGCAGTGCACATAACCTGCTCCGGGGCGCTGAAGCTTGCTTT
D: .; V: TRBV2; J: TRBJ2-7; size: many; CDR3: CATKRRVGDEQYF; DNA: TGTGCCACAAAACGAAGGGTCGGCGACGAGCAGTACTTC
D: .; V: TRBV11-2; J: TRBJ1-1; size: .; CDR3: CASSLNNKYTEAFF; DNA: TGTGCCAGCAGCTTAAACAACAAGTACACTGAAGCTTTCTTT
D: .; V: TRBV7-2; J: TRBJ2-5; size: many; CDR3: CASSPAGRGEYF; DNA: TGTGCCAGCAGCCCTGCGGGGAGGGGGGAGTACTTC